Presented here are 8 T cell receptor beta chains from one specimen sequenced in a study of metastatic and nonmetastatic thyroid tumors. Each patient came to thyroid surgery without any prior treatment (of any kind). MiXCR was used by TCRdb to re-call the PCR reads. This table holds roughly 23,000 clones, more than 15% found once. What was sequenced was adjacent normal tissue. The origin of the receptors is a male donor with papillary thyroid cancer or a benign thyroid nodule (not recorded which). Some clones in this sample may be carry-over from other donors' samples.

This clone rates as medium-sized. This chain joins TRBV6-1 and TRBJ2-1; tentatively, D is TRBD1 (6 bases). Trimming removed 5 bases at V and 3 bases at J, with 17 bases between. The CDR3 consists of 16 residues. Germline CDR1 MNHNS, CDR2 SASEGT. CDR3 residues: CASSLTGFSNYNEQFF. CDR3 DNA sequence: TGTGCCAGCAGTCTAACAGGGTTTTCTAACTACAATGAGCAGTTCTTC.

This clone has a count of ten or more. V and J are TRBV20-1 and TRBJ2-3, with 14 bases that match TRBD2. V lost 5 bases, J lost 3 bases, and 10 bases stayed unmatched. Germline CDR1 is DFQATT and CDR2 is SNEGSKA (reference sequence). This CDR3 is built from 17 residues. The CDR3 DNA reads as TGCAGTGCTCAACGACCGGGACTAGCGGGAGCAACAGATACGCAGTATTTT. Protein: CSAQRPGLAGATDTQYF.

This clone appeared many times. This chain joins TRBV13 and TRBJ2-7; D ambiguous. The CDR3 loop spans 16 amino acids. Trimming pared 3 bases from V and 5 bases from J, leaving 20 bases between. Germline V lookup: CDR1 PRHDT, CDR2 FYEKMQ (reference sequence). The CDR3 nucleotides are TGTGCCAGCAGCTTCTCCTTAGTTCCATCTGAGGACGAGCAGTACTTC. Its translation is CASSFSLVPSEDEQYF.

At least ten counts were recorded for this clone. The chain uses TRBV9 and TRBJ2-3, with 10 positions matching TRBD2. The germline CDR1 and CDR2 sequences are SGDLS and YYNGEE. V shed 1 base and J 6 bases; nucleotides not matched to a gene: 8. The CDR3 is made up of 16 amino acids. DNA of the CDR3: TGTGCCAGCAGCGTACGTAGCGGGGGGCCAACGGATACGCAGTATTTT. Its protein product is CASSVRSGGPTDTQYF.

The chain links TRBV9 to TRBJ2-2; no clear D gene. V dropped 0 bases and J dropped 4 bases, with 19 bases sitting between them. From germline, CDR1 is SGDLS and CDR2 YYNGEE. The CDR3 consists of 18 residues. The CDR3 nucleotides read TGTGCCAGCAGCGTAGGGTTGGCACGGACCCCGGGCACCGGGGAGCTGTTTTTT. This gives the protein CASSVGLARTPGTGELFF.

This clone was seen ten or more times. V usage is TRBV5-5 and J usage is TRBJ2-2; 9 nucleotides agree with TRBD1. Germline V CDR1 and CDR2: SGHKS, YYEKEE (reference sequence). Trimming removed 5 bases from V and 7 bases from J; junction bases left unmatched: 9. The CDR3 has 15 residues. The CDR3 DNA reads TGTGCCAGCAGATCCGGGACAGGGAGCGGCGGGGAGCTGTTTTTT. Translation gives CASRSGTGSGGELFF.

By sample fraction, this clone is medium-sized. The chain has TRBV6-1 and TRBJ2-7; D is unclear. CDR1 and CDR2 (germline): MNHNS, SASEGT. This CDR3 contains 10 residues. The CDR3 coding sequence is TGTGCCAGCGGAAACTTTTTCATTTTCGTC. This codes for CASGNFFIFV.

In its sample, this clone was seen a few times. This chain connects TRBV27 to TRBJ2-5; D gene ambiguous. V dropped 8 bases and J dropped 12 bases, with 19 bases sitting between them. Germline assignment: CDR1 MNHEY and CDR2 SMNVEV (reference sequence). This CDR3 is 12 amino acids long. The CDR3 loop reads CASRLKPRDKYF. For the CDR3, the DNA is TGTGCCAGCCGACTGAAACCAAGAGACAAGTACTTC.